The sequence of this T cell receptor (beta chain) was determined in a study of early T cells in non-severe SARS-CoV-2 infection. Overall study results and limits: The VDJdb matching leaned toward anti-spike CD8 responses and overlooked private and CD4 specificities.

Details on this clonotype: As yet, its antigen is unknown.

TCRdb fed the 5' RACE reads into MiXCR, producing one record per CDR3 protein. The data contain roughly 50,000 distinct CDR3 sequences, about 10% of them singletons. Sequencing input: whole blood. This clonotype was sampled from an adult who was a healthcare worker with PCR-confirmed SARS-CoV-2 infection or an uninfected control (not recorded which).

In DNA, the CDR3 is TGCAGTGCGGAACCGGGACAGGGGTACGGGGCTGAAGCTTTCTTT. Amino acids: CSAEPGQGYGAEAFF. The chain uses TRBV20-1 and TRBJ1-1; 10 positions agree with TRBD1. The CDR3 covers 15 residues. With 6 bases clipped from V and 6 bases from J, the junction kept 13 bases outside the gene matches. CDR1 is DFQATT, CDR2 SNEGSKA, per germline (reference sequence).